Detailed here is one TCR beta chain. Its antigen remains unknown. CDR3 length: 16 amino acids. Germline lookup yields CDR1 MDHEN and CDR2 SYDVKM. The V and J ends lost 2 bases and 4 bases, in that order; junction bases with no gene match: 9. This specimen comes from a study of T cell responses to AZD1222 COVID-19 vaccine. General study points: Repertoires in all cases were sampled only once the peak T cell response had passed.

Libraries were prepared by immunoSEQ multiplex PCR; TCRdb keeps only in-frame clonotypes and omits some of them. The sample carries roughly 70,000 clones, approximately 85% recorded once. The TCR comes from an adult in good health. Specimen: peripheral blood, collected on day 0 of AZD1222 vaccination. The chain recombines TRBV28 with TRBJ1-1; 8 bases are shared with TRBD1. In DNA, the CDR3 is TGTGCCAGCAGTTTACAGCATGGACAGGGCATCACTGAAGCTTTCTTT. This translates into CASSLQHGQGITEAFF.